This passage covers 25 T cell receptor beta chains from one sample sequenced in a study of T cells in Graves' hyperthyroidism and ophthalmopathy. The investigators amplified TCR beta CDR3 regions from RNA transcripts. The primer set for the first-round RT-PCR of the TCR CDR3 was HTBI. TCRdb itself ran the multiplex PCR reads through MiXCR, one entry per CDR3 protein. The sample has about 290,000 distinct CDR3 sequences; roughly 13% are singletons. Sequencing was carried out using blood. All receptors come from a woman between 40 and 50 years old with Graves' hyperthyroidism.

Many counts were recorded for this clonotype. The V and J genes are TRBV12-5 and TRBJ2-1; D remains unclear. Trimming removed 1 base from V and 0 bases from J, with 16 bases in between. CDR1 is LGHNT and CDR2 is FRNRAP in the germline V gene. There are 18 residues in the CDR3. CDR3 bases: TGTGCTAGTGGTTTGGGCAGGCTGGGCGGAAGCTCCTACAATGAGCAGTTCTTC. Protein: CASGLGRLGGSSYNEQFF.

This chain links TRBV12-3 or TRBV12-4 with TRBJ1-1, with 7 nucleotides matching TRBD1. V shed 6 bases, J shed 10 bases, and the junction held 11 bases outside the gene matches. The CDR3 totals 13 residues. The CDR3 protein is CASSSGQVGAAFF. CDR3 coding DNA: TGTGCCAGCAGCTCCGGACAGGTTGGAGCAGCTTTCTTT.

The table lists this clonotype with many counts. The rearrangement joins TRBV20-1 to TRBJ1-2, with a tentative D call TRBD1 (6 bases). Deletions cut 5 bases from V and 7 bases from J, with 20 bases between. Germline lookup yields CDR1 DFQATT and CDR2 SNEGSKA (reference sequence). The CDR3 loop spans 14 amino acids. CDR3 coding DNA: TGCAGTGCTGGGGCTTTGGGGGCAAGAGCTGGCTACACCTTC. This codes for CSAGALGARAGYTF.

A word on this clonotype: Mismatch with germline at one junction end may stem from a read error. The V call is TRBV5-1, the J call TRBJ2-5, with 10 nucleotides matching TRBD2. This CDR3 has 16 residues. Germline CDR1 is SGHRS and CDR2 is YFSETQ. This chain's CDR3 is CASSLGLAGPEESQYF. CDR3 nucleotide sequence: TGCGCCAGCAGCTTGGGACTAGCGGGTCCAGAGGAGAGCCAGTACTTC.

J is TRBJ1-1 and V is TRBV7-2; tentative D call: TRBD1 (5 bases). Germline lookup yields CDR1 SGHTA and CDR2 FQGNSA. The V and J ends lost 7 bases and 1 base respectively, with 16 bases between them. The CDR3 loop spans 15 amino acids. In DNA, the CDR3 is TGTGCCAGCACCACTCAGGTCGGGACGAACACTGAAGCTTTCTTT. Translated: CASTTQVGTNTEAFF.

Many counts were recorded for this clonotype. This chain uses TRBV7-8 with TRBJ1-3; weak D call: TRBD1 (5 bases). Germline loops: CDR1 SGHVS, CDR2 FQNEAQ. CDR3 size: 16 residues. V was clipped by 2 bases and J by 0 bases, with 11 bases between them. The CDR3 nucleotides read TGTGCCAGCAGCTTATACGGGACGGACTCTGGAAACACCATATATTTT. Translating gives CASSLYGTDSGNTIYF.

J is TRBJ2-1 and V is TRBV4-2; no reliable D call. V lost 1 base, J lost 4 bases, and 5 bases lay in between. The germline V gene has CDR1 LGHNA and CDR2 YNFKEQ. The CDR3 has 13 residues. The CDR3 loop is CASSQGNYNEQFF. The CDR3 bases are TGTGCCAGCAGCCAAGGGAATTACAATGAGCAGTTCTTC.

The table lists this clonotype with many counts. This chain connects TRBV20-1 to TRBJ2-5; 8 nucleotides align to TRBD2. V lost 3 bases to trimming and J lost 3 bases; unmatched junction nucleotides: 15. The CDR3 extends over 17 amino acids. In germline, CDR1 is DFQATT, CDR2 SNEGSKA (reference sequence). The CDR3 loop reads CSASGVEWREVEETQYF. The DNA for the CDR3 is TGCAGTGCTAGTGGGGTCGAATGGCGGGAGGTCGAAGAGACCCAGTACTTC.

This clonotype was seen many times. The genes are TRBV12-3 or TRBV12-4 and TRBJ2-5; D possibly matches TRBD1 or TRBD2 (5 bases each). The CDR3 is 14 residues long. The V end lost 6 bases, the J end lost 5 bases, and 16 bases lay between the germline ends. CDR3 amino acids: CASSPEGSWETQYF. The CDR3 DNA is TGTGCCAGCAGCCCCGAGGGGAGTTGGGAGACCCAGTACTTC.

This clonotype was seen more than once but under ten times. This chain joins TRBV20-1 and TRBJ2-7; the match to TRBD2 covers 12 bases. Germline loops: CDR1 DFQATT, CDR2 SNEGSKA (reference sequence). The trim removed 1 base at V and 5 bases at J, leaving 9 bases unmatched. This CDR3 region has 16 residues. CDR3 sequence: CSARGGSPSGRDEQYF. CDR3 nucleotide sequence: TGCAGTGCTAGAGGTGGGAGTCCTAGCGGGAGGGACGAGCAGTACTTC.

In this sample, this clonotype turned up many times. The rearrangement uses TRBV6-5 and TRBJ1-4, with D possibly matching TRBD1 (5 bases). CDR1 and CDR2 (germline): MNHEY, SVGAGI. V was shortened by 0 bases and J by 8 bases, with 10 bases between the two germline ends. This CDR3 region has 14 residues. In DNA, the CDR3 is TGTGCCAGCAGTTACTCAGGGGTCGAGGAAAAACTGTTTTTT. Translated: CASSYSGVEEKLFF.

This clonotype was picked up many times. The chain links TRBV12-3 or TRBV12-4 to TRBJ2-5; a weak D match, TRBD2 (5 bases). Trimming removed 1 base from V and 4 bases from J, with 13 bases in between. The CDR3 spans 15 residues. CDR3 amino acids: CASSLGNGRGETQYF. As DNA, the CDR3 is TGTGCCAGCAGTTTAGGGAACGGCCGGGGAGAGACCCAGTACTTC.

This clonotype came up many times. V is TRBV27 and J is TRBJ1-2; D gene uncertain. Looked up from germline, CDR1 is MNHEY and CDR2 is SMNVEV (reference sequence). V lost 8 bases to trimming and J lost 1 base, with 5 bases between them. This CDR3 region has 11 residues. DNA for the CDR3: TGTGCCAGCGGGGTTAACTATGGCTACACCTTC. Protein: CASGVNYGYTF.

There are many counts of this clonotype. The J gene is TRBJ2-1, the V gene TRBV7-9; no reliable D call. The germline CDR1 and CDR2 sequences are SEHNR and FQNEAQ (reference sequence). The CDR3 consists of 13 residues. Trimming cost V 4 bases and J 4 bases, with 8 bases left between them. Written as DNA, the CDR3 is TGTGCCAGCAGCTCTATAGTGTACAATGAGCAGTTCTTC. Residues: CASSSIVYNEQFF.

This clonotype was recorded many times. This chain joins TRBV7-9 and TRBJ1-4; 7 bases line up with TRBD1. This CDR3 has 14 residues. V lost 5 bases to trimming and J lost 7 bases; unmatched junction nucleotides: 7. Germline V CDR1 and CDR2: SEHNR, FQNEAQ (reference sequence). CDR3 coding DNA: TGTGCCAGCAGCCGTCGACAGGGAGGTGAAAAACTGTTTTTT. Translating gives CASSRRQGGEKLFF.

This clonotype was seen many times. This rearrangement joins TRBV6-6 to TRBJ2-3, with D perhaps TRBD2 (6 bases). With 0 bases removed from V and 4 bases from J, the gap between germline ends came to 14 bases. In germline, CDR1 is MNHNY, CDR2 SVGAGI (reference sequence). The CDR3 is 16 residues long. The CDR3 is CASSYSLDGGADTQYF. The DNA for the CDR3 is TGTGCCAGCAGTTACTCGCTGGACGGGGGTGCAGATACGCAGTATTTT.

There are many counts of this clonotype. The V gene is TRBV20-1, the J gene TRBJ2-1, with 7 positions matching TRBD1. The germline gives CDR1 DFQATT, CDR2 SNEGSKA (reference sequence). V shed 1 base and J 6 bases; nucleotides not matched to a gene: 9. This CDR3 contains 15 residues. The CDR3 DNA is TGCAGTGCTAGAGGACAGGGTATAACCTTCAATGAGCAGTTCTTC. Amino acid sequence: CSARGQGITFNEQFF.

Many counts were recorded for this clonotype. This chain links TRBV3-1 with TRBJ2-1; 7 bases are shared with TRBD1. CDR1 LGHDT and CDR2 YNNKEL come from the germline V gene (reference sequence). The CDR3 is 16 amino acids. Trimming cost V 1 base and J 4 bases; bases outside gene matches: 7. For the CDR3, the DNA is TGTGCCAGCAGCCAAGTCAGGGGGTTAGGTTACAATGAGCAGTTCTTC. Translating it yields CASSQVRGLGYNEQFF.

J is TRBJ2-3 and V is TRBV7-9, with 11 bases fitting TRBD2. The V gene's germline CDR1 is SEHNR and CDR2 FQNEAQ (reference sequence). The CDR3 has 16 residues. V lost 5 bases to trimming and J lost 5 bases; unmatched junction nucleotides: 9. CDR3 protein: CASSAQLAGAKDTQYF. The DNA for the CDR3 is TGTGCCAGCAGCGCACAACTAGCGGGAGCGAAAGATACGCAGTATTTT. The whole variable domain, filled in from reference TRBV7-9 and TRBJ2-3, reads DTGVSQNPRHKITKRGQNVTFRCDPISEHNRLYWYRQTLGQGPEFLTYFQNEAQLEKSRLLSDRFSAERPKGSFSTLEIQRTEQGDSAMYLCASSAQLAGAKDTQYFGPGTRLTVL.

In this sample, this clonotype turned up a few times. The chain combines TRBV20-1 with TRBJ2-5; 13 bases line up with TRBD2. V shed 6 bases and J 0 bases; nucleotides not matched to a gene: 4. CDR3 length: 15 residues. Germline values: CDR1 DFQATT, CDR2 SNEGSKA (reference sequence). CDR3 amino acids: CSATGTSGNQETQYF. CDR3 nucleotides: TGCAGTGCAACCGGGACTAGCGGGAACCAAGAGACCCAGTACTTC.

This chain uses TRBV29-1 with TRBJ1-4; D possibly corresponds to TRBD1 (5 bases). V lost 3 bases, J lost 5 bases, and 13 bases lay in between. The CDR3 sequence is 14 residues long. CDR1 SQVTM and CDR2 ANQGSEA come from the germline V gene. The CDR3 is CSVDEGRGNEKLFF. DNA for the CDR3: TGCAGCGTTGACGAGGGACGGGGAAATGAAAAACTGTTTTTT.

This clonotype was observed many times. The CDR3 sequence is CASTQVAVGNEQFF. CDR3 nucleotides: TGTGCCAGCACCCAGGTGGCGGTCGGGAATGAGCAGTTCTTC. The chain uses TRBV7-8 and TRBJ2-1; no definite D call. The length of the CDR3 is 14 residues. Germline V CDR1 and CDR2: SGHVS, FQNEAQ. Between the trimmed V and J ends, which lost 7 bases and 7 bases, there was a span of 17 bases.

This clonotype was recorded at least ten times. The V call is TRBV7-9, the J call TRBJ2-7; unclear D gene. The CDR3 runs 16 residues. Per the germline V gene, CDR1 is SEHNR and CDR2 is FQNEAQ (reference sequence). Trimming stripped 5 bases from V and 0 bases from J, with 17 bases between. The CDR3 loop reads CASSQPGGGSSYEQYF. Here the CDR3 DNA reads TGTGCCAGCAGCCAACCTGGCGGCGGCTCCTCCTACGAGCAGTACTTC.

This clonotype was seen many times. This rearrangement joins TRBV6-1 to TRBJ2-5; 9 bases are a match to TRBD2. This CDR3 comprises 15 residues. Germline V gene sequence: CDR1 MNHNS, CDR2 SASEGT. V trimming: 6 bases; J trimming: 5 bases; junction bases outside the gene matches: 10. CDR3 amino acids: CASSVGLARQETQYF. CDR3 nucleotides: TGTGCCAGCAGCGTGGGACTAGCCCGGCAGGAGACCCAGTACTTC.

This clonotype was detected many times. This chain uses TRBV6-1 with TRBJ2-7; TRBD1 or TRBD2 may be the D gene (5 bases each). The V gene's germline CDR1 is MNHNS and CDR2 SASEGT. This CDR3 is 15 amino acids long. The V and J ends lost 6 bases and 3 bases respectively, with 18 bases between them. The CDR3 DNA reads as TGTGCCAGCAGACCCGAGCGGACAAAACTCTACGAGCAGTACTTC. Its protein is CASRPERTKLYEQYF.